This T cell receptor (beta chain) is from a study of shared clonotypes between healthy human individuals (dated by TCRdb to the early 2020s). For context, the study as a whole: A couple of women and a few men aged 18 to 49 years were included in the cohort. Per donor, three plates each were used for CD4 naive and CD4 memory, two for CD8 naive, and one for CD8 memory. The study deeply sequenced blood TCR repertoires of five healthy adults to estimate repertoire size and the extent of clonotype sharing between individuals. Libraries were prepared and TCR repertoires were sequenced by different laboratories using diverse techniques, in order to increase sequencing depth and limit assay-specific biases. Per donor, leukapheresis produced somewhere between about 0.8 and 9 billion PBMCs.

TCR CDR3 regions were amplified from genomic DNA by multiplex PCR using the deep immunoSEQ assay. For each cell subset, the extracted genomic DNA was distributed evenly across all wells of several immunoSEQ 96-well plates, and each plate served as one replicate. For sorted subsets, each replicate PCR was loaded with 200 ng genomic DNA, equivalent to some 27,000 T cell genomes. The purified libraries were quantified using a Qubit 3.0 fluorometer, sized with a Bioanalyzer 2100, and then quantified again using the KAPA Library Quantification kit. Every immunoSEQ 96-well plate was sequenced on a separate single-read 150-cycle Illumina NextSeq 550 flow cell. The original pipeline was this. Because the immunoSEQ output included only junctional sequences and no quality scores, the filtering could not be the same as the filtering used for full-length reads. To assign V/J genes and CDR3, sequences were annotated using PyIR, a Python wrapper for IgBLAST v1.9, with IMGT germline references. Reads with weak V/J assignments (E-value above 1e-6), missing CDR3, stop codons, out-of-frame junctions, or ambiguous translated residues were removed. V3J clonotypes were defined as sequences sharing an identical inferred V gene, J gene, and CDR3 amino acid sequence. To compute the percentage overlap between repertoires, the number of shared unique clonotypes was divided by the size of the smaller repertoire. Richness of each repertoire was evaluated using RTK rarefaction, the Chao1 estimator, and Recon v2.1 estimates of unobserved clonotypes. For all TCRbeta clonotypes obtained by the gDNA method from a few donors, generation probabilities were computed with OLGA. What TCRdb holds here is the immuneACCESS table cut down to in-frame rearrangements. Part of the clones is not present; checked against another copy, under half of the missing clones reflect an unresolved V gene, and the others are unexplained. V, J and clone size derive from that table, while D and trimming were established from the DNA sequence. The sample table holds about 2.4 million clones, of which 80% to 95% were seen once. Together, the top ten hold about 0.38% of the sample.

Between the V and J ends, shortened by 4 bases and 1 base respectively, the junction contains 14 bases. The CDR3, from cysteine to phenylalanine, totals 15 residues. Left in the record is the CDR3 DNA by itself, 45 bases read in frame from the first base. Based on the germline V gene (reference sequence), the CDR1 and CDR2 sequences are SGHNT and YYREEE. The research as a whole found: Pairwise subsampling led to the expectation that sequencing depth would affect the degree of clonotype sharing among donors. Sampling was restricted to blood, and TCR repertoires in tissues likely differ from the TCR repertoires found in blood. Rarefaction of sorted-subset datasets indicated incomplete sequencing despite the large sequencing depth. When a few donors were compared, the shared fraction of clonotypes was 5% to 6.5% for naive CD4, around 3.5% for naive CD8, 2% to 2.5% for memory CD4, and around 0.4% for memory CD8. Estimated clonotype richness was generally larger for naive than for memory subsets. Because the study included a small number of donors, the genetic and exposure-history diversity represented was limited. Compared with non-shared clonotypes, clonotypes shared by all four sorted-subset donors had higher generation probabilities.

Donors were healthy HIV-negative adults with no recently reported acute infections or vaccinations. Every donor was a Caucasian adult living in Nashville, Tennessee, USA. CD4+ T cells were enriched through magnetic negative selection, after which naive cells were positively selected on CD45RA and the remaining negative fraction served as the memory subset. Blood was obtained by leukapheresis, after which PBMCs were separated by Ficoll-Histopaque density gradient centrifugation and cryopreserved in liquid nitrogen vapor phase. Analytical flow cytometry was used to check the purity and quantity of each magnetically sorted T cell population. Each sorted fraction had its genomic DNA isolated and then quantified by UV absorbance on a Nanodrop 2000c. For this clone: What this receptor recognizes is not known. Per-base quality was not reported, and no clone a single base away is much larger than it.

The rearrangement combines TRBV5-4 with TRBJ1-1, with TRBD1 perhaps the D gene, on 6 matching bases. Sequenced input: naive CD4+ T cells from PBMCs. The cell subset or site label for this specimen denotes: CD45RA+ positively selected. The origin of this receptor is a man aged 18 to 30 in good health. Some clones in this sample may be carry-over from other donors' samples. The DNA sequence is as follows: TGTGCCAGCAGCCTCCCGAAGACAGGGAACACTGAAGCTTTCTTT. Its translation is CASSLPKTGNTEAFF.